This T cell receptor (beta chain) was identified in a study of identical twins. TCRdb reprocessed the 5' RACE reads via MiXCR and lists one record per CDR3 protein. The table has 1.5 million to 2 million distinct CDR3 sequences, 25% to 35% seen once; the top ten hold 0.27%. CDR3 size: 13 residues. The germline CDR1 and CDR2 sequences are SGHTA and FQGNSA. Trimming left V 3 bases short and J 8 bases short, with 13 bases between. The rearrangement joins TRBV7-2 to TRBJ1-2, with D perhaps matching TRBD1 (5 bases). The specimen sequenced was cord blood. This clonotype was sampled from a newborn girl in good health. DNA for the CDR3: TGTGCCAGCAGCTTCTTAGGGGCGCGAGGCTACACCTTC. Its translation: CASSFLGARGYTF.